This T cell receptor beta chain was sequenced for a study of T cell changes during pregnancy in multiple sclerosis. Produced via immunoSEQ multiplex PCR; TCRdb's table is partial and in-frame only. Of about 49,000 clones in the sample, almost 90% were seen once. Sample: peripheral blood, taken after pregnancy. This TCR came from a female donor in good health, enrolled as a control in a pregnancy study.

CDR3 coding DNA: TGCGCCAGCAGCCTAGAGGTGTTAGTTCAGGGCGAGCAGTACTTC. Translated: CASSLEVLVQGEQYF. This chain uses TRBV5-1 with TRBJ2-7, with D perhaps TRBD1 (5 bases). The CDR3 length is 15 residues. Looked up from germline, CDR1 is SGHRS and CDR2 is YFSETQ. V lost 4 bases and J 6 bases, leaving 20 bases between the germline ends.